A single sample is the source of the 7 T cell receptor beta chains below, sequenced in a study of identical twins (TCRdb year 2016). Preparation of the library involved 5' RACE. Data came from an Illumina HiSeq 2000. Using fastp at Q25 and MiXCR, TCRdb reprocessed the public reads and kept productive beta chains. Every CDR3 protein is listed once, alongside the most common genes and DNA of its rows. The sample table records about 900,000 distinct CDR3 sequences; approximately 13% of these occur just once. The leading ten clones occupy around 1.5% of the sample. These data also featured in a second study, about yellow fever vaccine responses in identical twins.

Input material: PBMCs. These receptors were obtained from a woman under 30 in good health.

This clonotype was detected ten times or more. This chain joins TRBV20-1 and TRBJ1-4; D is uncertain. The V end lost 6 bases, the J end lost 5 bases, and 10 bases lay between the germline ends. Germline CDR1 and CDR2: DFQATT and SNEGSKA (reference sequence). CDR3 length equals 12 residues. The CDR3 region is CSAPAPNEKLFF. The CDR3 DNA is TGCAGTGCCCCCGCGCCAAATGAAAAACTGTTTTTT.

There are many counts of this clonotype. J is TRBJ2-3 and V is TRBV12-3 or TRBV12-4, with D perhaps matching TRBD2 (6 bases). This CDR3 contains 15 residues. The germline V and J ends were trimmed by 6 bases and 0 bases, with 13 bases remaining between them. The CDR3 DNA follows: TGTGCCAGCAGAGCCGGCGGGGTTAGCACAGATACGCAGTATTTT. This encodes CASRAGGVSTDTQYF.

The chain couples TRBV10-3 to TRBJ1-4; D unclear. Per the germline V gene, CDR1 is ENHRY and CDR2 is SYGVKD. The CDR3 contains 15 residues. V lost 0 bases and J 7 bases, leaving 12 bases between the germline ends. CDR3 DNA: TGTGCCATCAGTGAGTCGACCGGGGTCGGTGAAAAACTGTTTTTT. Translated, it gives CAISESTGVGEKLFF.

This rearrangement joins TRBV18 to TRBJ2-1; the match to TRBD2 covers 8 bases. The V and J ends lost 0 bases and 7 bases, in that order; junction bases with no gene match: 11. The CDR3 is 17 residues long. Per the germline V gene, CDR1 is KGHSH and CDR2 is LQKENI. Here the CDR3 DNA reads TGTGCCAGCTCACCACCAGTGGGTAGCGGGGCCCGGAATGAGCAGTTCTTC. Its protein product is CASSPPVGSGARNEQFF.

The J gene is TRBJ2-1, the V gene TRBV20-1; TRBD2 aligns across 7 bases. The germline V gene has CDR1 DFQATT and CDR2 SNEGSKA (reference sequence). The length of the CDR3 is 14 residues. Unmatched junction bases numbered 11, after V lost 5 bases and J lost 7 bases. The CDR3 protein is CSAEGWEGRNEQFF. CDR3 nucleotide sequence: TGCAGTGCTGAGGGGTGGGAGGGCCGTAATGAGCAGTTCTTC.

This clonotype was seen only a few times. J is TRBJ2-2 and V is TRBV6-5; 9 nucleotides match TRBD1. Unmatched junction bases numbered 8, after V lost 4 bases and J lost 5 bases. The CDR3 runs to 16 residues. Germline V gives CDR1 MNHEY, CDR2 SVGAGI. The CDR3 DNA follows: TGTGCCAGCAGTTGGGGCCTGGGACAGGGAACCGGGGAGCTGTTTTTT. Translation gives CASSWGLGQGTGELFF.

This clonotype has just a few counts. The V and J genes are TRBV7-9 and TRBJ2-4, with a possible D match to TRBD1 (5 bases). Trimming removed 1 base at V and 9 bases at J, with 7 bases between. The CDR3 runs 12 residues. Per germline, CDR1 SEHNR and CDR2 FQNEAQ (reference sequence). The CDR3 region is CASSLGRGIQYF. In DNA form, the CDR3 reads TGTGCCAGCAGCTTAGGAAGGGGCATTCAGTACTTC.